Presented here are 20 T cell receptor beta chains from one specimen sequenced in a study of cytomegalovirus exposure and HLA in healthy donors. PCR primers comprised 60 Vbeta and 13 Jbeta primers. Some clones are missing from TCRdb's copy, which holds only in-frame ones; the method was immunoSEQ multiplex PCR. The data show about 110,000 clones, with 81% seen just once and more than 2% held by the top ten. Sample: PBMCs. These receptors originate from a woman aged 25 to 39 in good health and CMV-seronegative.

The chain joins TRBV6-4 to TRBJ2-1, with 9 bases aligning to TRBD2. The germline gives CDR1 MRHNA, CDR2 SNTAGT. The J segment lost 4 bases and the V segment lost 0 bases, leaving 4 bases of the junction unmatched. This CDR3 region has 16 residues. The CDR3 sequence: CASSDSGLAPYNEQFF. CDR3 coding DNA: TGTGCCAGCAGTGACTCAGGACTAGCGCCTTACAATGAGCAGTTCTTC.

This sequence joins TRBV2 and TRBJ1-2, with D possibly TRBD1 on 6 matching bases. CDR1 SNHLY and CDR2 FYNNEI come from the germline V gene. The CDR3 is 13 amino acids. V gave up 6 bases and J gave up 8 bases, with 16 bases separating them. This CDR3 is CASRATGVLGYTF. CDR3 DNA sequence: TGTGCCAGCAGGGCGACAGGAGTTTTAGGCTACACCTTC.

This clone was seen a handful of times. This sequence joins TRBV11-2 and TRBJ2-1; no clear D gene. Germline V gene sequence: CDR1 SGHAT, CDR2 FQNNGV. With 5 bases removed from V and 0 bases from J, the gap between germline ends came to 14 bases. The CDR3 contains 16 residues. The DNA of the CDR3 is TGTGCCAGCAGCCCCCTAACTACTGTCTCCTACAATGAGCAGTTCTTC. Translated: CASSPLTTVSYNEQFF.

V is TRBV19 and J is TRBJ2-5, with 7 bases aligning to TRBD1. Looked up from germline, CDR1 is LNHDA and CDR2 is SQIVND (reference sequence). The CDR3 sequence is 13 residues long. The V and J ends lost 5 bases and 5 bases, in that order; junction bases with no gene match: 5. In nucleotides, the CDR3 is TGTGCCAGTAGTTCAGACAGGGAGGAGACCCAGTACTTC. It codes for CASSSDREETQYF. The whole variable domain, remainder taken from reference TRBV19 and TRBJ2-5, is DGGITQSPKYLFRKEGQNVTLSCEQNLNHDAMYWYRQDPGQGLRLIYYSQIVNDFQKGDIAEGYSVSREKKESFPLTVTSAQKNPTAFYLCASSSDREETQYFGPGTRLLVL.

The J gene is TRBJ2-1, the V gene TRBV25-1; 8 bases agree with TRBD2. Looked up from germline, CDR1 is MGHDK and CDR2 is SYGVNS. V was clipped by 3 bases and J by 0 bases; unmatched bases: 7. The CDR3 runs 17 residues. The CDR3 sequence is CASSDPLAVSSYNEQFF. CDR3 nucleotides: TGTGCCAGCAGTGACCCACTAGCGGTTTCCTCCTACAATGAGCAGTTCTTC.

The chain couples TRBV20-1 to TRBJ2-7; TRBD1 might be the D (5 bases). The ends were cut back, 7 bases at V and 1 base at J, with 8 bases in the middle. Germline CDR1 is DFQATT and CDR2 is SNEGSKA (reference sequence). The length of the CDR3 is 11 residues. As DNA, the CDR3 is TGCAGTGGGGGCAGTTCCTACGAGCAGTACTTC. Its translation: CSGGSSYEQYF.

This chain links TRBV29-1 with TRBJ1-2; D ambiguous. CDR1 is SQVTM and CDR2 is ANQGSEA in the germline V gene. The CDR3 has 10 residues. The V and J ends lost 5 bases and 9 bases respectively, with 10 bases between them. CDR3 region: CSVLSMSYTF. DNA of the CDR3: TGCAGCGTTCTGAGTATGAGCTACACCTTC. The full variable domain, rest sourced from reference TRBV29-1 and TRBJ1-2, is SAVISQKPSRDICQRGTSLTIQCQVDSQVTMMFWYRQQPGQSLTLIATANQGSEATYESGFVIDKFPISRPNLTFSTLTVSNMSPEDSSIYLCSVLSMSYTFGSGTRLTVV.

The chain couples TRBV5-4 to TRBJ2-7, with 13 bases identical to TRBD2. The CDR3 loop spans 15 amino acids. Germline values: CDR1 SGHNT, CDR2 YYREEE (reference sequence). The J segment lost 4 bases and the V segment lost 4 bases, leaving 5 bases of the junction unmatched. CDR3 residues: CASSPGTSGNYEQYF. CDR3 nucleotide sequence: TGTGCCAGCAGCCCAGGGACTAGCGGGAATTACGAGCAGTACTTC.

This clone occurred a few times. In nucleotides, the CDR3 is TGTGCCAGCAGTTACTACCCTCCGGGACAGGGAGGCGAAAAACTGTTTTTT. Protein product: CASSYYPPGQGGEKLFF. The V call is TRBV6-4, the J call TRBJ1-4, with 9 positions matching TRBD1. The V and J ends lost 5 bases and 8 bases, in that order; junction bases with no gene match: 15. CDR1 and CDR2 (germline): MRHNA, SNTAGT. The CDR3 contains 17 residues.

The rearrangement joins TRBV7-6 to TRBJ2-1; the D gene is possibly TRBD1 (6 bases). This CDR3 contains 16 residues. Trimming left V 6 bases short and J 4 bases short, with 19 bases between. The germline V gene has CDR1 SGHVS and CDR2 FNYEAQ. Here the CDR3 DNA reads TGTGCCAGCAGTACCGGGTTGGGGGCCAAGTACAATGAGCAGTTCTTC. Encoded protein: CASSTGLGAKYNEQFF.

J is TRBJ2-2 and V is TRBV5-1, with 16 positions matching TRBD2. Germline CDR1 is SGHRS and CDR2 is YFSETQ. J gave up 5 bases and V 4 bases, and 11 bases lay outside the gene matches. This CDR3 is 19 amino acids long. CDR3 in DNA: TGCGCCAGCAGCACGGGACTAGCGGGAGGGCCTGTGTGGACCGGGGAGCTGTTTTTT. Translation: CASSTGLAGGPVWTGELFF.

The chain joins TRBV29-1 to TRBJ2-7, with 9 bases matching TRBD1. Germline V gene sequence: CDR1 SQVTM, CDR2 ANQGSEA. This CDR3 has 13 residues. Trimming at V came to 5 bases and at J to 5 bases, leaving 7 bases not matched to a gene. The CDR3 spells CSVLGTGSHEQYF. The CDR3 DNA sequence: TGCAGCGTTCTCGGGACAGGGTCCCACGAGCAGTACTTC.

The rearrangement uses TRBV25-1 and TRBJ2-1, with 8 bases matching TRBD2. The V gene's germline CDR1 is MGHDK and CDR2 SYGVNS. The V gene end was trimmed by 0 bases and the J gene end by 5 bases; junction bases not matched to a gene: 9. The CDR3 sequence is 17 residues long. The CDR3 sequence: CASSEYGLAGGHNEQFF. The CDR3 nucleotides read TGTGCCAGCAGTGAATATGGATTGGCGGGAGGCCACAATGAGCAGTTCTTC.

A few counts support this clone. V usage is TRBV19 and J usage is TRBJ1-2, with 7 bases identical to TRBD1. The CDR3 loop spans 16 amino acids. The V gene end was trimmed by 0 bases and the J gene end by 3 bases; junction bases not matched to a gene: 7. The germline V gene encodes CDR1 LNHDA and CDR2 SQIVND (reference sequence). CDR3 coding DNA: TGTGCCAGTAGTATAGAGGGTAGGGGGCGATACTATGGCTACACCTTC. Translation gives CASSIEGRGRYYGYTF. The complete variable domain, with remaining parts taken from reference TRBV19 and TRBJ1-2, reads DGGITQSPKYLFRKEGQNVTLSCEQNLNHDAMYWYRQDPGQGLRLIYYSQIVNDFQKGDIAEGYSVSREKKESFPLTVTSAQKNPTAFYLCASSIEGRGRYYGYTFGSGTRLTVV.

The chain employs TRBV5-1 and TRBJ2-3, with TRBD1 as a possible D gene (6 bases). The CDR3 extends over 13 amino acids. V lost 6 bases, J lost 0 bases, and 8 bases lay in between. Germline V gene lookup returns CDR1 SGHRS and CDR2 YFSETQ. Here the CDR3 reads CASNQGSTDTQYF. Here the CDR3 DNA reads TGCGCCAGCAATCAGGGGAGCACAGATACGCAGTATTTT.

CDR3 DNA sequence: TGTGCCAGCAGCCCGGACAGATATGGCTACACCTTC. This codes for CASSPDRYGYTF. The rearrangement uses TRBV14 and TRBJ1-2, with a possible D match to TRBD1 (6 bases). The CDR3 runs 12 residues. Germline V gene sequence: CDR1 SGHDN, CDR2 FVKESK. The V and J ends lost 4 bases and 5 bases respectively, with 8 bases between them. Full variable domain (rest looked up from reference TRBV14 and TRBJ1-2): EAGVTQFPSHSVIEKGQTVTLRCDPISGHDNLYWYRRVMGKEIKFLLHFVKESKQDESGMPNNRFLAERTGGTYSTLKVQPAELEDSGVYFCASSPDRYGYTFGSGTRLTVV.

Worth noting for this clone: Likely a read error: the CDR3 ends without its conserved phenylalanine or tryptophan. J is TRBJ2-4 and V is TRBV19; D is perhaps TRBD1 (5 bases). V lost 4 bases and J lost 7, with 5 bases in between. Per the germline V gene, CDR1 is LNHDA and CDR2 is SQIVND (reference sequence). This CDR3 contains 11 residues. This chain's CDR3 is CASSTGNIQYL. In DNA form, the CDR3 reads TGTGCCAGTAGTACAGGGAACATTCAGTACCTC.

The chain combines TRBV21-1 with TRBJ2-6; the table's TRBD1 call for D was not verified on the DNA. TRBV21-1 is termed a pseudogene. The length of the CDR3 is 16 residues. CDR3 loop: CASGQTNGLEANVLTF. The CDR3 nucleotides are TGTGCCAGCGGACAGACCAACGGTCTCGAGGCCAACGTCCTGACTTTC.

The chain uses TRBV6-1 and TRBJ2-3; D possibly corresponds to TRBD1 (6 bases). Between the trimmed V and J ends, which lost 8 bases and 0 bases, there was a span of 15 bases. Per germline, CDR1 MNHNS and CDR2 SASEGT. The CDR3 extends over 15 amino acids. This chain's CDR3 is CASHKTRGSTDTQYF. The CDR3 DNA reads TGTGCCAGCCATAAGACCAGGGGTAGCACAGATACGCAGTATTTT.

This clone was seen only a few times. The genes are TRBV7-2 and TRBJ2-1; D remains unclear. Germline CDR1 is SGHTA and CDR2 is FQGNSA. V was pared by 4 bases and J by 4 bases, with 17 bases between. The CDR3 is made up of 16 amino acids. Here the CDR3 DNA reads TGTGCCAGCAGCTCCCAGGCAGGCATTTGGTACAATGAGCAGTTCTTC. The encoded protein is CASSSQAGIWYNEQFF. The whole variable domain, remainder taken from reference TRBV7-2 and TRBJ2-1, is GAGVSQSPSNKVTEKGKDVELRCDPISGHTALYWYRQSLGQGLEFLIYFQGNSAPDKSGLPSDRFSAERTGGSVSTLTIQRTQQEDSAVYLCASSSQAGIWYNEQFFGPGTRLTVL.